The rows below give T cell receptor beta chains drawn from one sample of a study of graft-versus-host responses after intestinal transplantation. TCRdb keeps only in-frame clones here, not all; method: immunoSEQ multiplex PCR. The profile shows 4,000 to 5,500 clones, around 80% of them singletons. Sequenced here: ileum tissue, sampled about 130 days after intestinal transplantation. Receptor source: a human patient who received an intestinal transplant, so some T cells may come from the graft donor. The CDR3 runs from the conserved cysteine through the conserved F or W. Fields, in order: V gene, clone size, D gene, J gene, CDR3 protein, CDR3 DNA. D genes are given only for firm matches. Some rows mark clone size as missing; the rest say once, few, many or name a class of expanded clone.

v_gene: TRBV6-1; abundance: -; d_gene: -; j_gene: TRBJ1-3; CDR3aa: CASSEWNWGSGNTIYF; CDR3nt: TGTGCCAGCAGTGAATGGAATTGGGGCTCTGGAAACACCATATATTTT
v_gene: TRBV19; abundance: -; d_gene: -; j_gene: TRBJ1-5; CDR3aa: CASSISGEGNQPQHF; CDR3nt: TGTGCCAGTAGTATATCAGGGGAGGGCAATCAGCCCCAGCATTTT
v_gene: TRBV1; abundance: -; d_gene: -; j_gene: TRBJ1-2; CDR3aa: CTTKPGTANVLYGYTF; CDR3nt: TGCACCACTAAGCCGGGGACAGCCAATGTACTCTATGGCTACACCTTC
v_gene: TRBV5-5; abundance: -; d_gene: -; j_gene: TRBJ1-1; CDR3aa: CASSPTAGNTEAFF; CDR3nt: TGTGCCAGCAGCCCAACGGCGGGCAACACTGAAGCTTTCTTT
v_gene: TRBV6-4; abundance: -; d_gene: -; j_gene: TRBJ2-1; CDR3aa: CASSDSGGSSYNEQFF; CDR3nt: TGTGCCAGCAGTGACTCGGGCGGTTCAAGTTACAATGAGCAGTTCTTC
v_gene: TRBV27; abundance: -; d_gene: TRBD2; j_gene: TRBJ2-7; CDR3aa: CASSLFPRLAGASYEQYF; CDR3nt: TGTGCCAGCAGTTTATTCCCCAGACTAGCGGGAGCTTCCTACGAGCAGTACTTC
v_gene: TRBV27; abundance: -; d_gene: TRBD2; j_gene: TRBJ2-1; CDR3aa: CASSLAASGDNEQFF; CDR3nt: TGTGCCAGCAGTTTAGCGGCTAGCGGGGACAATGAGCAGTTCTTC
v_gene: TRBV29-1; abundance: -; d_gene: -; j_gene: TRBJ1-2; CDR3aa: CSQRTLRGYTF; CDR3nt: TGCAGCCAGAGGACCCTACGAGGCTACACCTTC
v_gene: TRBV6-5; abundance: -; d_gene: TRBD2; j_gene: TRBJ2-7; CDR3aa: CASSLGLAGGYEQYF; CDR3nt: TGTGCCAGCAGTTTGGGACTAGCGGGGGGCTACGAGCAGTACTTC
v_gene: TRBV4-2; abundance: -; d_gene: -; j_gene: TRBJ1-2; CDR3aa: CASSFVKENSLKINYGYTF; CDR3nt: TGTGCCAGCAGCTTCGTTAAAGAGAACAGTCTCAAAATTAACTATGGCTACACCTTC
v_gene: TRBV29-1; abundance: -; d_gene: -; j_gene: TRBJ1-2; CDR3aa: CSVDRAGYTF; CDR3nt: TGCAGCGTTGACAGGGCCGGCTACACCTTC
v_gene: TRBV6-4; abundance: once; d_gene: TRBD1; j_gene: TRBJ2-1; CDR3aa: CASSDGTGGNEQFF; CDR3nt: TGTGCCAGCAGTGACGGGACAGGGGGCAATGAGCAGTTCTTC
v_gene: TRBV4-2; abundance: -; d_gene: -; j_gene: TRBJ1-2; CDR3aa: CASSQELNSLYGYTF; CDR3nt: TGTGCCAGCAGCCAAGAGCTAAACAGCCTCTATGGCTACACCTTC
v_gene: TRBV18; abundance: -; d_gene: -; j_gene: TRBJ1-1; CDR3aa: CASSSYSGETEAFF; CDR3nt: TGTGCCAGCTCATCATATTCCGGGGAGACTGAAGCTTTCTTT
v_gene: TRBV30; abundance: -; d_gene: -; j_gene: TRBJ1-1; CDR3aa: CAWSMGAYTEAFF; CDR3nt: TGTGCCTGGAGTATGGGGGCCTACACTGAAGCTTTCTTT
v_gene: TRBV5-1; abundance: -; d_gene: -; j_gene: TRBJ2-3; CDR3aa: CASSLGRDTQYF; CDR3nt: TGCGCCAGCAGCTTAGGGCGGGATACGCAGTATTTT
v_gene: TRBV9; abundance: -; d_gene: -; j_gene: TRBJ1-5; CDR3aa: CASGLFRGGLRNQPQHF; CDR3nt: TGTGCCAGCGGGCTTTTTCGGGGGGGTTTAAGGAATCAGCCCCAGCATTTT
v_gene: TRBV7-3; abundance: -; d_gene: -; j_gene: TRBJ2-1; CDR3aa: CASSLKHDRYNEQFF; CDR3nt: TGTGCCAGCAGCTTAAAACACGATCGGTACAATGAGCAGTTCTTC
v_gene: TRBV4-1; abundance: -; d_gene: -; j_gene: TRBJ1-2; CDR3aa: CASSQDRGQGYGYTF; CDR3nt: TGCGCCAGCAGCCAAGATCGGGGTCAGGGGTATGGCTACACCTTC
v_gene: TRBV5-4; abundance: few; d_gene: -; j_gene: TRBJ2-7; CDR3aa: CASSRAGNHEQYF; CDR3nt: TGTGCCAGCAGCCGGGCAGGGAACCACGAGCAGTACTTC
v_gene: TRBV5-1; abundance: -; d_gene: -; j_gene: TRBJ2-1; CDR3aa: CASSFSGIAPGNEQFF; CDR3nt: TGCGCCAGCAGCTTCTCTGGGATTGCTCCGGGCAATGAGCAGTTCTTC
v_gene: TRBV10-3; abundance: -; d_gene: -; j_gene: TRBJ1-6; CDR3aa: CAIISLVFRNSPLHF; CDR3nt: TGTGCCATCATCAGTCTCGTTTTTCGTAATTCACCCCTCCACTTT